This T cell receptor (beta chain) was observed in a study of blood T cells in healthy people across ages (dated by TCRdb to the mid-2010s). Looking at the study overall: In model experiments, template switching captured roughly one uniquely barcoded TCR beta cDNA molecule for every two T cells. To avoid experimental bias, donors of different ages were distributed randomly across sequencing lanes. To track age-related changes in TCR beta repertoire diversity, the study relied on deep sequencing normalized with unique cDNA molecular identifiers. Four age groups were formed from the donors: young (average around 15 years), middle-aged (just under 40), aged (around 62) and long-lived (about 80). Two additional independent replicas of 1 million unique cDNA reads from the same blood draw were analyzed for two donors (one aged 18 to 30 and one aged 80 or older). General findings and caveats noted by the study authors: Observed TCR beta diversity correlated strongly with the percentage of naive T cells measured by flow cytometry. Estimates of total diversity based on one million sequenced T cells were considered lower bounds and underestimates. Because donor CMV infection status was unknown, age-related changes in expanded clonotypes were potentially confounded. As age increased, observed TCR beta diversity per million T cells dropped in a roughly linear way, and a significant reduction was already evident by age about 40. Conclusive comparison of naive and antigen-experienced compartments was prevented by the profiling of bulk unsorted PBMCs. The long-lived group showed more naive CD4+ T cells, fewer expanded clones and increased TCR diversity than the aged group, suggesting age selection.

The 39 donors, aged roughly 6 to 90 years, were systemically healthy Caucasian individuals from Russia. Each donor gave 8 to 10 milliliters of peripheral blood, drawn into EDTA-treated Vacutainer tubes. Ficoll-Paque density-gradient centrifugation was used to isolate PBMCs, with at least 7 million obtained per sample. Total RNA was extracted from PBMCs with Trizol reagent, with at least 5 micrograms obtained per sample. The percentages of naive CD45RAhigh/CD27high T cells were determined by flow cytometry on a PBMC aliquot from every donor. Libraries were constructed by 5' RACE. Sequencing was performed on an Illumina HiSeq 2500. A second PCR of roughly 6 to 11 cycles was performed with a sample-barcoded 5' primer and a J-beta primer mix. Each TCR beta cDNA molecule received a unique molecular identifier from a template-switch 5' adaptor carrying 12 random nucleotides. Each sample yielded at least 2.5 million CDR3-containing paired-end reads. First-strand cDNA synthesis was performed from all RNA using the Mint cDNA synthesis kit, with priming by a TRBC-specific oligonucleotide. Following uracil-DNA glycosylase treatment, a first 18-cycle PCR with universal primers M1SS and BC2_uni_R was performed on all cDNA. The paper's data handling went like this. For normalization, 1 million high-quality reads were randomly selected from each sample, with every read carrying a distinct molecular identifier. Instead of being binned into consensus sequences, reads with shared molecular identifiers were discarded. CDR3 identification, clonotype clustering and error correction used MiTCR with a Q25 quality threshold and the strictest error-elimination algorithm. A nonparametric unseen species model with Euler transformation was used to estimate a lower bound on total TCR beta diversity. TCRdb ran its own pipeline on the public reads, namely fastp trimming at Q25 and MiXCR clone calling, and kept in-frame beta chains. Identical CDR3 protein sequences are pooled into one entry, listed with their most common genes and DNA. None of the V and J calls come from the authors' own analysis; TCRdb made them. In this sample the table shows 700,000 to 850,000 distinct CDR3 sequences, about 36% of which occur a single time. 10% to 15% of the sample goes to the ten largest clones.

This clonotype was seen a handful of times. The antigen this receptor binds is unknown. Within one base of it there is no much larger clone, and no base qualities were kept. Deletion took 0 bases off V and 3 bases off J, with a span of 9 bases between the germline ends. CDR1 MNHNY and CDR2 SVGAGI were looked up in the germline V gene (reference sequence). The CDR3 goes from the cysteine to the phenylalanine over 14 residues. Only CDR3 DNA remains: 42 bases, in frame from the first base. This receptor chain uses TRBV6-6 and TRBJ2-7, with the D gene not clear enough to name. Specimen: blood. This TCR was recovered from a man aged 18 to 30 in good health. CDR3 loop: CASSYSGQIYEQYF. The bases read TGTGCCAGCAGTTACTCCGGGCAGATCTACGAGCAGTACTTC.